These 24 T cell receptor beta chains originate from one sample sequenced in a study of blood T cells in healthy people across ages. Using a J-beta primer mix together with a sample-barcoded 5' primer, a second PCR was run for roughly 7 to 11 cycles. TCRdb independently ran MiXCR on the 5' RACE reads; one entry per CDR3 protein. The sample has about 780,000 distinct CDR3 sequences; around 50% are singletons. Sequenced input: blood. These receptors were collected from a man of 80 years or more in good health.

The J gene is TRBJ2-1, the V gene TRBV2; D ambiguous. From germline, CDR1 is SNHLY and CDR2 FYNNEI. V gave up 8 bases and J gave up 13 bases, with 18 bases separating them. CDR3 length equals 12 residues. CDR3 protein: CASGERKHIQFF. CDR3 nucleotides: TGTGCCAGCGGGGAACGTAAACACATTCAGTTCTTC.

V and J are TRBV5-1 and TRBJ2-7, with 7 nucleotides matching TRBD2. The V gene end was trimmed by 3 bases and the J gene end by 7 bases; junction bases not matched to a gene: 10. The CDR3 covers 14 residues. CDR1 and CDR2 (germline): SGHRS, YFSETQ. The CDR3 DNA is TGCGCCAGCAGCTGGGCGGGAGTTGACAATGAGCAGTACTTC. The encoded protein is CASSWAGVDNEQYF.

This clonotype has just a few counts. This chain joins TRBV28 and TRBJ2-4; D gene uncertain. The CDR3 is 15 amino acids. Trimming took 3 bases from V and 0 from J, leaving 9 bases between them. Germline V gene data show CDR1 as MDHEN and CDR2 as SYDVKM. The CDR3 DNA is TGTGCCAGCAGTTTGACAACAATAGCCAAAAACATTCAGTACTTC. Translation gives CASSLTTIAKNIQYF.

This clonotype was detected only a few times. This chain connects TRBV20-1 to TRBJ2-1; possible D gene TRBD1, 5 bases. This CDR3 has 12 amino acids. Trimming took off 4 bases at V and 5 bases at J, with 9 bases between the two ends. Germline loops: CDR1 DFQATT, CDR2 SNEGSKA (reference sequence). The CDR3 sequence: CSATLTDNEQFF. The DNA for the CDR3 is TGCAGTGCTACTTTGACAGACAATGAGCAGTTCTTC.

This clonotype was found many times. This chain joins TRBV12-3 or TRBV12-4 and TRBJ2-7; D is perhaps TRBD1 or TRBD2 (6 bases each). V was pared by 2 bases and J by 0 bases, with 11 bases between. The CDR3 runs to 15 residues. CDR3 region: CASSLSGASSYEQYF. DNA of the CDR3: TGTGCCAGCAGTTTATCGGGGGCCTCCTCCTACGAGCAGTACTTC.

As to this clonotype: A single base separates this from a much larger clone, so it may be a read error. The chain joins TRBV6-1 to TRBJ2-1; TRBD2 matches at 9 bases. V lost 2 bases to trimming and J lost 2 bases; unmatched junction nucleotides: 4. The germline CDR1 and CDR2 sequences are MNHNS and SASEGT. This CDR3 contains 16 residues. CDR3 region: CASSEFLAGTYNEQFF. In DNA, the CDR3 is TGTGCCAGCAGTGAATTTCTAGCGGGAACCTACAATGAGCAGTTCTTC.

The chain has TRBV7-2 and TRBJ2-4, with D possibly TRBD1 on 5 matching bases. The CDR3 has 13 amino acids. CDR1 and CDR2 from the germline V gene are SGHTA and FQGNSA. V lost 3 bases, J lost 14 bases, and 17 bases lay in between. In DNA, the CDR3 is TGTGCCAGCAGCTTTAACGGCGAAGGGGTGGAGTACTTC. Translating it yields CASSFNGEGVEYF.

About this clonotype itself: Compared with germline, one end of the junction differs, possibly owing to a read error. This sequence joins TRBV4-3 and TRBJ2-5, with a possible D match to TRBD1 (6 bases). The better agreement between TRBJ2-7 and the DNA end casts doubt on the J call. The CDR3 extends over 15 amino acids. Germline V gene lookup returns CDR1 LGHNA and CDR2 YSLEER. CDR3 in amino acids: CASGQEETGTYEQYF. CDR3 bases: TGCGCCAGCGGCCAAGAGGAGACAGGCACCTACGAGCAGTACTTC.

This clonotype was recorded many times. This chain connects TRBV2 to TRBJ2-5; D unresolved. The CDR3 has 13 residues. CDR1 and CDR2 from the germline V gene are SNHLY and FYNNEI. Trimming pared 5 bases from V and 5 bases from J, leaving 12 bases between. Here the CDR3 DNA reads TGTGCCAGCAGTCGAGACCTCGGGGAGACCCAGTACTTC. Its protein is CASSRDLGETQYF.

The chain links TRBV6-1 to TRBJ2-1, with 8 bases matching TRBD2. The DNA end is more similar to TRBJ2-7, so the J call may be wrong. Germline CDR1 MNHNS, CDR2 SASEGT. The length of the CDR3 is 17 residues. This CDR3 reads CASSRLTSGRQYNEQYF. The CDR3 DNA reads TGTGCCAGCAGCCGATTAACTAGCGGAAGACAATACAATGAGCAGTACTTC.

This rearrangement joins TRBV5-1 to TRBJ2-5, with 8 bases identical to TRBD1. Per germline, CDR1 SGHRS and CDR2 YFSETQ. Germline trimming cut 3 bases from V and 2 bases from J; bases unmatched to any gene: 12. The CDR3 loop spans 17 amino acids. Written as DNA, the CDR3 is TGCGCCAGCAGCTCCCCAAGGACAGGGAAGGCGCAAGAGACCCAGTACTTC. It encodes CASSSPRTGKAQETQYF.

This sequence joins TRBV10-3 and TRBJ1-1; 10 bases line up with TRBD1. J lost 4 bases, V lost 6 bases, and 5 bases had no gene match. This CDR3 spans 14 amino acids. CDR1 is ENHRY and CDR2 is SYGVKD in the germline V gene. This CDR3 reads CAIRPRTGGTEAFF. CDR3 nucleotide sequence: TGTGCCATCAGACCAAGGACAGGGGGCACTGAAGCTTTCTTT.

The chain recombines TRBV3-1 with TRBJ2-1; a possible D gene is TRBD2 (5 bases). The germline gives CDR1 LGHDT, CDR2 YNNKEL (reference sequence). The CDR3 totals 15 residues. Deletions cut 1 base from V and 10 bases from J, with 17 bases between. In nucleotides, the CDR3 is TGTGCCAGCAGCCAAGGGTCTGAGGATAGCGCCGAGCAGTTCTTC. Amino acid sequence: CASSQGSEDSAEQFF.

V and J are TRBV4-2 and TRBJ2-5; 7 positions match TRBD2. J was trimmed by 4 bases and V by 0 bases; bases with no gene match: 5. Per germline, CDR1 LGHNA and CDR2 YNFKEQ. This CDR3 region has 15 residues. CDR3 sequence reads: CASSQEGAGRETQYF. Written as DNA, the CDR3 is TGTGCCAGCAGCCAAGAGGGAGCGGGAAGAGAGACCCAGTACTTC.

CDR3: CASTRGQGGTDTQYF. CDR3 bases: TGTGCCAGCACCAGAGGACAGGGCGGGACAGATACGCAGTATTTT. The chain recombines TRBV6-5 with TRBJ2-3; 8 positions match TRBD1. Per the germline V gene, CDR1 is MNHEY and CDR2 is SVGAGI. CDR3 length equals 15 residues. The trim removed 7 bases at V and 3 bases at J, leaving 9 bases unmatched.

This clonotype was recorded a few times. The V gene is TRBV7-3, the J gene TRBJ2-3; possible D gene TRBD2, 6 bases. V lost 3 bases and J 2 bases, leaving 12 bases between the germline ends. The CDR3 is 15 amino acids. Germline V gene sequence: CDR1 SGHTA, CDR2 FQGTGA. CDR3 residues: CASSFSGLTTDTQYF. The DNA for the CDR3 is TGTGCCAGCAGCTTCTCGGGACTGACCACAGATACGCAGTATTTT.

The chain has TRBV2 and TRBJ2-7, with D possibly being TRBD2 (6 bases). Looked up from germline, CDR1 is SNHLY and CDR2 is FYNNEI. Trimming took off 9 bases at V and 1 base at J, with 13 bases between the two ends. The CDR3 loop spans 13 amino acids. The CDR3 coding sequence is TGTGCCAGAAACCGGGACTCATCCTACGAGCAGTACTTC. Translating it yields CARNRDSSYEQYF.

A single count supports this clonotype. The V gene is TRBV5-1, the J gene TRBJ2-1; 9 nucleotides agree with TRBD1. In germline, CDR1 is SGHRS, CDR2 YFSETQ. This CDR3 has 15 amino acids. Trimming took 4 bases from V and 4 from J; bases not matched to a gene: 6. As DNA, the CDR3 is TGCGCCAGCAGCGGGGGACAGGGTGTATACAATGAGCAGTTCTTC. Translated, it gives CASSGGQGVYNEQFF.

This clonotype came up a few times. The chain employs TRBV7-9 and TRBJ1-2; TRBD1 matches 10 bases. CDR1 is SEHNR and CDR2 is FQNEAQ in the germline V gene (reference sequence). The trim removed 3 bases at V and 0 bases at J, leaving 1 base unmatched. CDR3 length: 15 residues. Here the CDR3 reads CASSLGQGPNYGYTF. The CDR3 DNA reads TGTGCCAGCAGCTTGGGACAGGGGCCTAACTATGGCTACACCTTC.

This clonotype was recorded a few times. The chain combines TRBV28 with TRBJ2-1, with 8 bases identical to TRBD2. Germline-derived CDR1 and CDR2 are MDHEN and SYDVKM. The CDR3 contains 20 residues. Trimming cost V 2 bases and J 0 bases; bases outside gene matches: 15. The CDR3 coding sequence is TGTGCCAGCAGTTTAATCCTAGCCCCCTACGGGAGGGTCTCCTACAATGAGCAGTTCTTC. Encoded protein: CASSLILAPYGRVSYNEQFF.

V gene TRBV20-1 combines with J gene TRBJ2-3, with 8 bases that match TRBD2. Germline CDR1 DFQATT, CDR2 SNEGSKA (reference sequence). The CDR3 loop spans 16 amino acids. V trimming: 2 bases; J trimming: 3 bases; junction bases outside the gene matches: 10. The CDR3 nucleotides are TGCAGTGCTAGACCCGGGGGGGCTAGCTTGACAGATACGCAGTATTTT. This translates into CSARPGGASLTDTQYF.

This clonotype has only a few counts. The V gene is TRBV5-1, the J gene TRBJ2-1, with 7 bases matching TRBD2. The CDR3 sequence is 14 residues long. Unmatched junction bases numbered 2, after V lost 2 bases and J lost 3 bases. Germline CDR1 reads SGHRS; CDR2 reads YFSETQ. CDR3 bases: TGCGCCAGCAGCTTTGGGGGGGACTACAATGAGCAGTTCTTC. Translating it yields CASSFGGDYNEQFF. Based on the CDR3 plus reference TRBV5-1 and TRBJ2-1, the full variable domain is KAGVTQTPRYLIKTRGQQVTLSCSPISGHRSVSWYQQTPGQGLQFLFEYFSETQRNKGNFPGRFSGRQFSNSRSEMNVSTLELGDSALYLCASSFGGDYNEQFFGPGTRLTVL.

The CDR3, as DNA: TGTGCCAGCAGTCGCGCAAGGGGGGTTTCTAATGAAAAACTGTTTTTT. This translates into CASSRARGVSNEKLFF. The chain links TRBV12-3 or TRBV12-4 to TRBJ1-4; D is possibly TRBD1 (6 bases). There are 16 residues in the CDR3. V was clipped by 5 bases and J by 3 bases, with 16 bases between them.

This clonotype was seen a handful of times. The chain has TRBV12-3 or TRBV12-4 and TRBJ1-2; D is undetermined. V shed 3 bases and J shed 2 bases, with 4 bases lying between them. The CDR3 totals 12 residues. CDR3 nucleotides: TGTGCCAGCAGTTTTGGGAACTATGGCTACACCTTC. Its protein is CASSFGNYGYTF.